Following are 9 T cell receptor beta chains from one sample sequenced in a study of radiotherapy plus CTLA-4 blockade in lung cancer. Repertoires were generated with immunoSEQ multiplex PCR, while TCRdb's copy carries only in-frame clones and drops some. The sample has just over 35,000 clones, approximately 85% seen once. The specimen was peripheral blood, collected from a patient treated with radiotherapy plus ipilimumab. Source of these receptors: a human donor with non-small cell lung cancer who had stable disease on radiotherapy plus ipilimumab.

This clone was counted a single time. The rearrangement links TRBV6-5 to TRBJ2-1, with D possibly matching TRBD2 (6 bases). Germline CDR1 reads MNHEY; CDR2 reads SVGAGI. The length of the CDR3 is 13 residues. V dropped 6 bases and J dropped 6 bases, with 12 bases sitting between them. This CDR3 reads CASSRDSANEQFF. The CDR3 bases are TGTGCCAGCAGCCGGGACTCTGCCAATGAGCAGTTCTTC.

This clone was found once. The chain links TRBV4-1 to TRBJ2-6, with D maybe TRBD1 (5 bases). Per the germline V gene, CDR1 is MGHRA and CDR2 is YSYEKL. Deletions cut 1 base from V and 0 bases from J, with 10 bases between. This CDR3 comprises 17 residues. This chain's CDR3 is CASSQVTGNSGANVLTF. For the CDR3, the DNA is TGCGCCAGCAGCCAAGTTACAGGTAACTCTGGGGCCAACGTCCTGACTTTC.

This rearrangement joins TRBV6-4 to TRBJ2-3, with D tentatively TRBD1 (5 bases). From germline, CDR1 is MRHNA and CDR2 SNTAGT. Trimming removed 4 bases at V and 0 bases at J, with 8 bases between. This CDR3 contains 14 residues. DNA for the CDR3: TGTGCCAGCAGTGTAGCAGGGAGCACAGATACGCAGTATTTT. Residues: CASSVAGSTDTQYF.

The V and J genes are TRBV27 and TRBJ2-3; 10 bases match TRBD2. This CDR3 is 15 amino acids long. J was trimmed by 2 bases and V by 8 bases; bases with no gene match: 7. The germline CDR1 and CDR2 sequences are MNHEY and SMNVEV (reference sequence). In DNA, the CDR3 is TGTGCCAGCTTCCTACTAGCGGGATACACAGATACGCAGTATTTT. It yields the protein CASFLLAGYTDTQYF.

The chain uses TRBV5-1 and TRBJ2-3; 11 nucleotides match TRBD2. The CDR3 has 16 residues. The ends lost 3 bases at V and 1 base at J; junction bases unmatched: 4. Looked up from germline, CDR1 is SGHRS and CDR2 is YFSETQ. In nucleotides, the CDR3 is TGCGCCAGCAGCTCAATTAGCGGGAGGGGCACAGATACGCAGTATTTT. Encoded protein: CASSSISGRGTDTQYF.

This sequence joins TRBV2 and TRBJ2-7; maybe TRBD2 (6 bases). Germline V gene data show CDR1 as SNHLY and CDR2 as FYNNEI. V lost 6 bases and J lost 2, with 20 bases in between. The CDR3 is 16 amino acids. CDR3 DNA: TGTGCCAGCAGGGAGGGGTGGGCAGGTGACCCCTACGAGCAGTACTTC. Its protein product is CASREGWAGDPYEQYF. Full variable domain (missing parts from reference TRBV2 and TRBJ2-7): EPEVTQTPSHQVTQMGQEVILRCVPISNHLYFYWYRQILGQKVEFLVSFYNNEISEKSEIFDDQFSVERPDGSNFTLKIRSTKLEDSAMYFCASREGWAGDPYEQYFGPGTRLTVT.

The genes are TRBV7-9 and TRBJ2-2, with D uncertain. Trimming stripped 3 bases from V and 5 bases from J, with 10 bases between. The germline gives CDR1 SEHNR, CDR2 FQNEAQ (reference sequence). The CDR3 has 14 residues. The CDR3 bases are TGTGCCAGCAGCTTCGTGGCCGGGACCGGGGAGCTGTTTTTT. Protein: CASSFVAGTGELFF.

The chain combines TRBV4-1 with TRBJ2-7, with a tentative D call TRBD1 (6 bases). The CDR3 covers 13 residues. The germline V gene encodes CDR1 MGHRA and CDR2 YSYEKL. V lost 5 bases and J lost 4, with 12 bases in between. DNA for the CDR3: TGCGCCAGCAGCGAAGGACAGAGGTACGAGCAGTACTTC. It codes for CASSEGQRYEQYF.

The chain has TRBV13 and TRBJ2-3; perhaps TRBD2 as D (6 bases). The V and J ends lost 6 bases and 5 bases respectively, with 12 bases between them. This CDR3 is 13 amino acids long. CDR1 and CDR2 from the germline V gene are PRHDT and FYEKMQ (reference sequence). The CDR3 spells CASSSGLGDTQYF. DNA of the CDR3: TGTGCCAGCAGTAGCGGCTTAGGAGATACGCAGTATTTT.